Following are 21 T cell receptor beta chains from one sample sequenced in a study of shared clonotypes between healthy human individuals. TCRdb's copy holds only in-frame clones and misses some; the assay was immunoSEQ multiplex PCR. The sample includes under 1,100,000 clones, roughly 80% of them seen just once. Sequencing used memory CD4+ T cells sorted from blood. Subset specified: CD45RA-negative fraction. All receptors derive from a man aged 18 to 29 in good health.

This rearrangement joins TRBV19 to TRBJ1-4; D unclear. The CDR3 extends over 14 amino acids. Between the trimmed V and J ends, which lost 3 bases and 4 bases, there was a span of 9 bases. The germline V gene encodes CDR1 LNHDA and CDR2 SQIVND (reference sequence). CDR3 in amino acids: CASSIDDNNEKLFF. CDR3 nucleotide sequence: TGTGCCAGTAGTATCGATGATAATAATGAAAAACTGTTTTTT.

There are a few counts of this clone. The chain links TRBV11-2 to TRBJ1-2; D possibly corresponds to TRBD1 (6 bases). CDR1 SGHAT and CDR2 FQNNGV come from the germline V gene. The CDR3 length is 13 residues. V was cut by 2 bases and J by 6 bases, with 10 bases left in between. As DNA, the CDR3 is TGTGCCAGCAGCTTACTGGGGGCGGATGGCTACACCTTC. Protein product: CASSLLGADGYTF.

The genes are TRBV18 and TRBJ1-2; 7 bases are shared with TRBD1. This CDR3 comprises 14 residues. Germline V CDR1 and CDR2: KGHSH, LQKENI. With V trimmed by 3 bases and J by 2 bases, 3 bases remained unmatched. The CDR3 DNA is TGTGCCAGCTCACCGGACAGGAACAACTATGGCTACACCTTC. It codes for CASSPDRNNYGYTF.

The chain uses TRBV18 and TRBJ1-3; TRBD1 matches 7 bases. Germline CDR1 is KGHSH and CDR2 is LQKENI. The CDR3 sequence is 17 residues long. Germline trimming cut 2 bases from V and 6 bases from J; bases unmatched to any gene: 13. The CDR3 nucleotides read TGTGCCAGCTCACCAAGCCGTGAGACAGGGCGTTCAAACACCATATATTTT. It specifies CASSPSRETGRSNTIYF.

This rearrangement joins TRBV15 to TRBJ2-3; no reliable D call. The V end lost 0 bases, the J end lost 2 bases, and 6 bases lay between the germline ends. The germline CDR1 and CDR2 sequences are LNHNV and YYDKDF (reference sequence). This CDR3 has 14 amino acids. The CDR3 DNA reads TGTGCCACCAGCAGAGATCGGCACACAGATACGCAGTATTTT. This translates into CATSRDRHTDTQYF.

This chain uses TRBV7-9 with TRBJ1-3; weak D call: TRBD1 (5 bases). CDR1 is SEHNR and CDR2 is FQNEAQ in the germline V gene (reference sequence). The CDR3 sequence is 14 residues long. V was trimmed by 8 bases and J by 0 bases, leaving 11 bases between them. DNA of the CDR3: TGTGCCAGCGGGACCCGGGGCTCTGGAAACACCATATATTTT. It encodes CASGTRGSGNTIYF.

This chain links TRBV30 with TRBJ1-6; D not resolved. The CDR3 extends over 15 amino acids. Germline lookup yields CDR1 GTSNPN and CDR2 SVGIG (reference sequence). V lost 6 bases to trimming and J lost 8 bases, with 20 bases between them. The CDR3 DNA sequence: TGTGCCTGCCGGGATCAAGGTTATAGCGATTCACCCCTCCACTTT. Protein: CACRDQGYSDSPLHF.

In its sample, this clone was seen a few times. The chain carries TRBV7-2 and TRBJ2-1, with unresolved D. V was trimmed by 5 bases and J by 7 bases, leaving 9 bases between them. The length of the CDR3 is 12 residues. The germline gives CDR1 SGHTA, CDR2 FQGNSA. CDR3 nucleotides: TGTGCCAGCAGCCTTGACCAGAATGAGCAGTTCTTC. Amino acids: CASSLDQNEQFF.

For this clone: This sample also contains other DNA sequences that code for the same CDR3. The chain uses TRBV5-1 and TRBJ2-1, with 8 bases lining up with TRBD2. This CDR3 comprises 16 residues. Germline V gene lookup returns CDR1 SGHRS and CDR2 YFSETQ. V shed 0 bases and J 2 bases; nucleotides not matched to a gene: 4. CDR3 protein: CASSLGGGGPYNEQFF. The DNA of the CDR3 is TGCGCCAGCAGCTTGGGTGGCGGGGGGCCCTACAATGAGCAGTTCTTC.

Many counts were recorded for this clone. Possible read error: a much larger clone is one base away. Additional DNA sequences in this sample encode the identical CDR3. The rearrangement joins TRBV6-5 to TRBJ1-1, with no clear D. V lost 6 bases and J 1 base, leaving 3 bases between the germline ends. The CDR3 is made up of 11 amino acids. Germline V gene sequence: CDR1 MNHEY, CDR2 SVGAGI. CDR3 in DNA: TGTGCCAGCAGGGAGAACACTGAAGCTTTCTTT. It codes for CASRENTEAFF.

V and J are TRBV4-3 and TRBJ2-3; no reliable D call. V was pared by 0 bases and J by 2 bases, with 9 bases between. This CDR3 region has 15 residues. Germline-derived CDR1 and CDR2 are LGHNA and YSLEER. The CDR3 region is CASSQDRRATDTQYF. The DNA for the CDR3 is TGCGCCAGCAGCCAAGATAGGAGAGCCACAGATACGCAGTATTTT.

As to this clone: Other DNA sequences of this sample code for an identical CDR3. The rearrangement links TRBV7-2 to TRBJ2-7; 10 nucleotides line up with TRBD1. Germline loops: CDR1 SGHTA, CDR2 FQGNSA. The CDR3 contains 14 residues. Germline trimming cut 5 bases from V and 2 bases from J; bases unmatched to any gene: 3. The CDR3 DNA reads TGTGCCAGCAGCCTCGGACAGGGGGCCTACGAGCAGTACTTC. Amino acid sequence: CASSLGQGAYEQYF.

This clone was observed a single time. The genes are TRBV30 and TRBJ1-4; tentatively, D is TRBD1 (6 bases). Germline CDR1 GTSNPN, CDR2 SVGIG (reference sequence). The CDR3 consists of 14 residues. With 0 bases removed from V and 8 bases from J, the gap between germline ends came to 13 bases. CDR3 loop: CAWSVRGRGEKLFF. The CDR3 coding sequence is TGTGCCTGGAGTGTGCGGGGGCGCGGCGAAAAACTGTTTTTT.

V gene TRBV7-2 combines with J gene TRBJ1-5; D gene ambiguous. This CDR3 is 15 amino acids long. The V gene's germline CDR1 is SGHTA and CDR2 FQGNSA. Deletions cut 5 bases from V and 3 bases from J, with 14 bases between. DNA of the CDR3: TGTGCCAGCAGCCTTATCTGGACGGCCAATCAGCCCCAGCATTTT. It translates to CASSLIWTANQPQHF. Filled out from reference TRBV7-2 and TRBJ1-5, the complete variable domain reads GAGVSQSPSNKVTEKGKDVELRCDPISGHTALYWYRQSLGQGLEFLIYFQGNSAPDKSGLPSDRFSAERTGGSVSTLTIQRTQQEDSAVYLCASSLIWTANQPQHFGDGTRLSIL.

The chain links TRBV5-6 to TRBJ1-2, with D unclear. Trimming left V 0 bases short and J 6 bases short, with 6 bases between. This CDR3 is built from 12 residues. CDR1 and CDR2 (germline): SGHDT, YYEEEE. The CDR3 sequence: CASSLGSDGYTF. The DNA of the CDR3 is TGTGCCAGCAGCTTGGGTTCGGATGGCTACACCTTC.

The chain uses TRBV19 and TRBJ1-6, with 7 nucleotides matching TRBD1. V lost 5 bases to trimming and J lost 6 bases; unmatched junction nucleotides: 13. Germline V gives CDR1 LNHDA, CDR2 SQIVND (reference sequence). This CDR3 has 17 residues. For the CDR3, the DNA is TGTGCCAGTAGTCCGGGACAGCGCCTCCAATTTAATTCACCCCTCCACTTT. It translates to CASSPGQRLQFNSPLHF.

The chain recombines TRBV28 with TRBJ1-2; D is possibly TRBD1 (5 bases). V was trimmed by 5 bases and J by 2 bases, leaving 12 bases between them. The CDR3 consists of 14 residues. Per the germline V gene, CDR1 is MDHEN and CDR2 is SYDVKM. The CDR3 bases are TGTGCCAGCAGTCCCCTGGGGCTAAACTATGGCTACACCTTC. Its protein is CASSPLGLNYGYTF.

The J gene is TRBJ1-2, the V gene TRBV6-1; D uncertain. V lost 4 bases to trimming and J lost 5 bases, with 8 bases between them. This CDR3 comprises 12 residues. Germline V gene sequence: CDR1 MNHNS, CDR2 SASEGT. The CDR3 region is CASSVAVYGYTF. Written as DNA, the CDR3 is TGTGCCAGCAGTGTGGCGGTTTATGGCTACACCTTC.

This clone was detected only a few times. This sequence joins TRBV9 and TRBJ2-2; TRBD2 might be the D (6 bases). Trimming took 3 bases from V and 6 from J, leaving 15 bases between them. The germline V gene has CDR1 SGDLS and CDR2 YYNGEE. The CDR3 loop spans 15 amino acids. The CDR3 protein is CASSAGDSPAGELFF. DNA for the CDR3: TGTGCCAGCAGCGCTGGGGACTCCCCAGCCGGGGAGCTGTTTTTT.

Of note for this clone: Distinct nucleotide sequences in the sample also encode this CDR3. The chain is built from TRBV18 and TRBJ2-7, with D unresolved. Trimming stripped 5 bases from V and 4 bases from J, with 6 bases between. CDR1 KGHSH and CDR2 LQKENI come from the germline V gene. This CDR3 has 11 residues. CDR3 bases: TGTGCCAGCTCATTAGCATACGAGCAGTACTTC. As protein: CASSLAYEQYF.

The chain links TRBV7-9 to TRBJ1-4, with 8 bases aligning to TRBD1. CDR1 and CDR2 from the germline V gene are SEHNR and FQNEAQ (reference sequence). The CDR3 is made up of 15 amino acids. J was trimmed by 4 bases and V by 5 bases; bases with no gene match: 6. CDR3 sequence: CASSTDRGYNEKLFF. CDR3 nucleotide sequence: TGTGCCAGCAGCACCGACAGGGGCTATAATGAAAAACTGTTTTTT.